This T cell receptor beta chain was found in a study of OX40 agonist ivuxolimab in advanced cancers. Clones were read by immunoSEQ multiplex PCR, and TCRdb kept only the in-frame ones, dropping some. The sample lists roughly 48,000 clones, around 85% seen once, with around 7% in the top ten. The sequence came from an adult with an advanced solid tumor such as melanoma, head and neck, liver or kidney cancer. The sample was CD4+ or CD8+ T cells sorted from blood, taken in a trial of the OX40 agonist ivuxolimab.

The CDR3 spells CASSQGRVLNTGELFF. The CDR3 DNA follows: TGTGCCAGTAGTCAGGGCAGGGTGCTAAACACCGGGGAGCTGTTTTTT. The V and J genes are TRBV19 and TRBJ2-2, with D possibly being TRBD1 (5 bases). The CDR3 runs to 16 residues. Looked up from germline, CDR1 is LNHDA and CDR2 is SQIVND (reference sequence). Deletions cut 5 bases from V and 2 bases from J, with 15 bases between.